A single T cell receptor (beta chain) is shown here with its context. These data originate in a study of cytotoxic CD8 clonotypes in ibrutinib-treated CLL. Study background: Of the patients, 11 were relapsed/refractory, over 14 treatment-naive and fewer than 18 IGHV unmutated.

V was clipped by 3 bases and J by 1 base; unmatched bases: 5. The CDR3 sequence is 16 residues long. Germline CDR1 reads SEHNR; CDR2 reads FQNEAQ (reference sequence). Cryopreserved PBMCs yielded around 2.1 micrograms of genomic DNA for TCR beta libraries. The protocol was immunoSEQ multiplex PCR, while the TCRdb copy is restricted to in-frame clones and leaves out a portion. The table records 20,000 or so clones, approximately 84% of them present only once. This sample comprised PBMCs, obtained before ibrutinib treatment. The J gene is TRBJ2-1, the V gene TRBV7-9; 8 bases match TRBD2. This sequence originates from a human donor with chronic lymphocytic leukemia. The CDR3 protein is CASSFRGGRSYNEQFF. CDR3 nucleotide sequence: TGTGCCAGCAGCTTCCGGGGGGGCAGGTCCTACAATGAGCAGTTCTTC.